The 15 T cell receptor beta chains below were found in one sample sequenced in a study of T cell responses to AZD1222 COVID-19 vaccine. Assay: immunoSEQ multiplex PCR; the TCRdb copy retains only in-frame clones and omits some. The sample has hundreds of thousands of clones, 93% seen once. The sequences come from peripheral blood, collected on day 0 of MenACWY control vaccination. Receptor source: an adult in good health.

V usage is TRBV27 and J usage is TRBJ1-2; D is unclear. The CDR3 contains 13 residues. The germline CDR1 and CDR2 sequences are MNHEY and SMNVEV (reference sequence). V shed 10 bases and J shed 3 bases, with 15 bases lying between them. This CDR3 reads CATKKTVDYGYTF. CDR3 in DNA: TGTGCCACCAAGAAAACCGTTGACTATGGCTACACCTTC.

This clone was counted only a few times. The chain is built from TRBV7-2 and TRBJ1-3; D unresolved. Germline assignment: CDR1 SGHTA and CDR2 FQGNSA. V was shortened by 5 bases and J by 4 bases, with 12 bases between the two germline ends. The CDR3 runs 14 residues. This CDR3 reads CASSLWETGNTIYF. Here the CDR3 DNA reads TGTGCCAGCAGCCTTTGGGAAACGGGAAACACCATATATTTT.

The chain has TRBV7-2 and TRBJ2-5, with 16 positions matching TRBD2. CDR1 SGHTA and CDR2 FQGNSA come from the germline V gene. Trimming at V came to 5 bases and at J to 3 bases, leaving 6 bases not matched to a gene. CDR3 length equals 17 residues. CDR3 in amino acids: CASSGRGLAGGKETQYF. The CDR3 DNA reads as TGTGCCAGCAGCGGAAGGGGACTAGCGGGGGGGAAAGAGACCCAGTACTTC.

The chain links TRBV24-1 to TRBJ2-1; TRBD1 aligns across 10 bases. Trimming took 1 base from V and 3 from J; bases not matched to a gene: 2. CDR3 length: 16 amino acids. The germline V gene encodes CDR1 KGHDR and CDR2 SFDVKD. DNA for the CDR3: TGTGCCACCAGTGATTTTGGGGACAGGGGCTACAATGAGCAGTTCTTC. This encodes CATSDFGDRGYNEQFF.

This clone has just one count. The V call is TRBV19, the J call TRBJ2-2; 7 nucleotides agree with TRBD2. The germline V gene has CDR1 LNHDA and CDR2 SQIVND (reference sequence). The V and J ends lost 3 bases and 6 bases, in that order; junction bases with no gene match: 10. This CDR3 is 16 amino acids long. DNA for the CDR3: TGTGCCAGTAGTATGGGGGAGCGGGGACCTCCCGGGGAGCTGTTTTTT. As protein: CASSMGERGPPGELFF.

The rearrangement uses TRBV28 and TRBJ1-1, with D unresolved. Per the germline V gene, CDR1 is MDHEN and CDR2 is SYDVKM. This CDR3 contains 16 residues. The V end was cut by 6 bases, the J end by 11 bases, with 28 bases between. CDR3 region: CASSRAGQTFTPGAFF. For the CDR3, the DNA is TGTGCCAGCAGCCGTGCCGGGCAGACTTTTACCCCTGGGGCTTTCTTT.

DNA for the CDR3: TGTGCCAGCAGCTGGGAAACACCGGGCCTGGGGAACTATGGCTACACCTTC. Its translation: CASSWETPGLGNYGYTF. The chain has TRBV5-4 and TRBJ1-2; no definite D call. The CDR3 totals 17 residues. The germline CDR1 and CDR2 sequences are SGHNT and YYREEE (reference sequence). Trimming took off 3 bases at V and 2 bases at J, with 20 bases between the two ends.

The chain couples TRBV19 to TRBJ1-2; 10 nucleotides align to TRBD1. V was clipped by 6 bases and J by 1 base; unmatched bases: 2. The CDR3 has 14 amino acids. The germline V gene encodes CDR1 LNHDA and CDR2 SQIVND (reference sequence). Here the CDR3 DNA reads TGTGCCAGTAGGAGGGACAGGGGTAACTATGGCTACACCTTC. Translating gives CASRRDRGNYGYTF.

J is TRBJ1-2 and V is TRBV18; no firm D call. CDR3 length: 14 residues. V was trimmed by 2 bases and J by 4 bases, leaving 11 bases between them. Per the germline V gene, CDR1 is KGHSH and CDR2 is LQKENI. This CDR3 reads CASSPELTAYGYTF. The CDR3 nucleotides read TGTGCCAGCTCACCAGAGCTAACAGCCTATGGCTACACCTTC.

This clone was observed once. The chain joins TRBV5-8 to TRBJ2-3, with 7 bases matching TRBD1. CDR1 is SGHTS and CDR2 is YDEGEE in the germline V gene. The trim removed 4 bases at V and 5 bases at J, leaving 10 bases unmatched. This CDR3 contains 15 residues. The CDR3 sequence: CASSARAGGKDTQYF. The CDR3 DNA is TGTGCCAGCAGCGCCAGAGCAGGGGGTAAAGATACGCAGTATTTT.

This rearrangement joins TRBV6-6 to TRBJ1-6; 10 bases are a match to TRBD1. This CDR3 has 15 amino acids. V was clipped by 5 bases and J by 7 bases; unmatched bases: 5. CDR1 is MNHNY, CDR2 SVGAGI, per germline (reference sequence). The CDR3 region has the DNA TGTGCCAGCAGTCGGACAGGGGGGGAAAATTCACCCCTCCACTTT. Residues: CASSRTGGENSPLHF.

CDR3 sequence reads: CSASRQNTEAFF. The CDR3, as DNA: TGCAGTGCTAGTAGACAGAACACTGAAGCTTTCTTT. This chain connects TRBV20-1 to TRBJ1-1; no definite D call. With 3 bases removed from V and 1 base from J, the gap between germline ends came to 6 bases. This CDR3 has 12 amino acids. Per germline, CDR1 DFQATT and CDR2 SNEGSKA (reference sequence).

The V call is TRBV19, the J call TRBJ2-2, with D perhaps matching TRBD1 (5 bases). The CDR3 has 16 amino acids. Germline V gives CDR1 LNHDA, CDR2 SQIVND (reference sequence). Trimming shortened V by 2 bases and J by 4 bases, and 14 bases separated the two germline ends. The CDR3 region has the DNA TGTGCCAGTAGTATACTTGGACAAGGCGGCACCGGGGAGCTGTTTTTT. It yields the protein CASSILGQGGTGELFF.

Here the CDR3 DNA reads TGTGCCAGCAGCCAAGATGGTCTAGCGGGGGGTCTTGCCAATGAGCAGTTCTTC. It translates to CASSQDGLAGGLANEQFF. The chain has TRBV4-2 and TRBJ2-1; 11 bases fit TRBD2. This CDR3 is 18 amino acids long. Germline V CDR1 and CDR2: LGHNA, YNFKEQ. Trimming took 0 bases from V and 6 from J; bases not matched to a gene: 10.

This clone came up once. The V gene is TRBV4-2, the J gene TRBJ1-3, with D unresolved. Germline V lookup: CDR1 LGHNA, CDR2 YNFKEQ. Trimming left V 6 bases short and J 0 bases short, with 9 bases between. This CDR3 region has 14 residues. The CDR3 here is CASRDGSSGNTIYF. In nucleotides, the CDR3 is TGTGCCAGCAGGGATGGGAGCTCTGGAAACACCATATATTTT.